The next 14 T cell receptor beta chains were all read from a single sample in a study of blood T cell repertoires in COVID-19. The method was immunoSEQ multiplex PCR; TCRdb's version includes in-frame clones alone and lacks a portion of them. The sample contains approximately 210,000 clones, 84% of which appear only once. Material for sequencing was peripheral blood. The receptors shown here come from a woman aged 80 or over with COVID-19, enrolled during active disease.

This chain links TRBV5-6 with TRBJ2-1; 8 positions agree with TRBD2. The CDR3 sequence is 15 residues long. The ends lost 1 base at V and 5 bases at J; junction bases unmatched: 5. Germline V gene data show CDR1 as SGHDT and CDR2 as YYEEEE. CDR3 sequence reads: CASSLFGRVDNEQFF. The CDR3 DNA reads TGTGCCAGCAGCTTGTTCGGGAGGGTAGACAATGAGCAGTTCTTC.

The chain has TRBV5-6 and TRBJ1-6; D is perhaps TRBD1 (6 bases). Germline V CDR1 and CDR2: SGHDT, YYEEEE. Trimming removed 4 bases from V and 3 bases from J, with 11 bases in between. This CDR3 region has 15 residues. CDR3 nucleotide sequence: TGTGCCAGCAGCACTGGACAGATCTATAATTCACCCCTCCACTTT. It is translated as CASSTGQIYNSPLHF.

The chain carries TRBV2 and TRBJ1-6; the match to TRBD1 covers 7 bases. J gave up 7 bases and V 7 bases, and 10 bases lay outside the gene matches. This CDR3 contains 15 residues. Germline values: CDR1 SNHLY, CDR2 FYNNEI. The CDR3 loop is CASNIDEQGNSPLHF. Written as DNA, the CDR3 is TGTGCCAGCAATATTGACGAACAGGGGAATTCACCCCTCCACTTT. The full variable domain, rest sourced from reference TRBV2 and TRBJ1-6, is EPEVTQTPSHQVTQMGQEVILRCVPISNHLYFYWYRQILGQKVEFLVSFYNNEISEKSEIFDDQFSVERPDGSNFTLKIRSTKLEDSAMYFCASNIDEQGNSPLHFGNGTRLTVT.

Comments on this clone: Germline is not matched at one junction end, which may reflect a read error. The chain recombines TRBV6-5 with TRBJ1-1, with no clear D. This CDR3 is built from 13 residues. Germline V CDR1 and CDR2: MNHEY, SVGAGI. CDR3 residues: CASSYSRVAGVLF. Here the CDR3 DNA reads TGTGCCAGCAGTTACTCGAGGGTGGCAGGCGTGTTATTT.

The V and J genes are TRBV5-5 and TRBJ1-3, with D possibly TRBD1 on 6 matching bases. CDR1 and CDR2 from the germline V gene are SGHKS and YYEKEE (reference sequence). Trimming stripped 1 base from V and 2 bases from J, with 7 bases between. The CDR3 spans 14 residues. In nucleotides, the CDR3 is TGTGCCAGCAGCTTGTCAGGGGCTGGAAACACCATATATTTT. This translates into CASSLSGAGNTIYF.

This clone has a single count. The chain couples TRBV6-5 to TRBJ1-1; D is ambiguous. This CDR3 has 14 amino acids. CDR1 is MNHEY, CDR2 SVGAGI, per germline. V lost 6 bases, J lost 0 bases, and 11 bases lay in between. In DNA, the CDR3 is TGTGCCAGCAGCGAGAGGATTTTGAACACTGAAGCTTTCTTT. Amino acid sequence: CASSERILNTEAFF.

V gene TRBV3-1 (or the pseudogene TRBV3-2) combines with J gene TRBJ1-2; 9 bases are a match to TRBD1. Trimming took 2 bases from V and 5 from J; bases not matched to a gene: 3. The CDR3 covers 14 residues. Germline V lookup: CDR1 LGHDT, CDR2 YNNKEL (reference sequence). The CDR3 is CASSQRDRVYGYTF. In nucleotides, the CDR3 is TGTGCCAGCAGCCAAAGGGACAGGGTTTATGGCTACACCTTC.

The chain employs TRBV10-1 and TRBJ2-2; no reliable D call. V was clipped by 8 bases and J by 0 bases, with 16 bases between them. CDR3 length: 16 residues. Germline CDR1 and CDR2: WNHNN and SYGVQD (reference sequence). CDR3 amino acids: CASSTWADSNTGELFF. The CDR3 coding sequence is TGCGCCAGCTCTACCTGGGCCGATTCGAACACCGGGGAGCTGTTTTTT.

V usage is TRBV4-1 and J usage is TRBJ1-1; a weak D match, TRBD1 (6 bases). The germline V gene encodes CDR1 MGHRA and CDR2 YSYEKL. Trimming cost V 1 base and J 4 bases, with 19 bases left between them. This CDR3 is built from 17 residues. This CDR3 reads CASSQAHSGGGGTEAFF. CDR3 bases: TGCGCCAGCAGCCAAGCACACAGCGGGGGCGGGGGCACTGAAGCTTTCTTT.

The CDR3 coding sequence is TGTGCCAGCAGCGTAGGGCAGGGTATTAACATTCAGTACTTC. Residues: CASSVGQGINIQYF. The chain links TRBV9 to TRBJ2-4; tentative D call: TRBD1 (5 bases). Trimming removed 0 bases at V and 7 bases at J, with 11 bases between. This CDR3 is built from 14 residues. Germline assignment: CDR1 SGDLS and CDR2 YYNGEE.

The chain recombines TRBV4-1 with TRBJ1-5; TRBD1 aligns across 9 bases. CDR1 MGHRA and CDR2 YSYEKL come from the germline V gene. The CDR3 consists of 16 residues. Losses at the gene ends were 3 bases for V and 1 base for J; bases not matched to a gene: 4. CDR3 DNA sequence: TGCGCCAGCAGCCAGCAACAGGGGGCAAGCAATCAGCCCCAGCATTTT. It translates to CASSQQQGASNQPQHF.

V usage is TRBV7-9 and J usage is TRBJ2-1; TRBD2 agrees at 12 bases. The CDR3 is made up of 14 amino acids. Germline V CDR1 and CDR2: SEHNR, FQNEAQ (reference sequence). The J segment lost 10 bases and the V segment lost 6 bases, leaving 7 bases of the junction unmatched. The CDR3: CASRKGTSGLEQFF. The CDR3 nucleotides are TGTGCCAGCAGGAAAGGGACTAGCGGGCTAGAGCAGTTCTTC.

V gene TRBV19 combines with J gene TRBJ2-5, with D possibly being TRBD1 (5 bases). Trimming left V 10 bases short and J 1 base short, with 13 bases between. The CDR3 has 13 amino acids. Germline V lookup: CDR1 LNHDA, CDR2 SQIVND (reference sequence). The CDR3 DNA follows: TGTGCCACCGGTGCCAGGGTCCAAGAGACCCAGTACTTC. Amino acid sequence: CATGARVQETQYF.

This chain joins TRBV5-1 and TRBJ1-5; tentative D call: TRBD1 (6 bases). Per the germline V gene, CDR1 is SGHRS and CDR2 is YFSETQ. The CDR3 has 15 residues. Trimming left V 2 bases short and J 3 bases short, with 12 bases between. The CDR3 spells CASSFTGQHNQPQHF. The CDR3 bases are TGCGCCAGCAGCTTTACCGGACAGCACAATCAGCCCCAGCATTTT. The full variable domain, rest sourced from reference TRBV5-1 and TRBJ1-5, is KAGVTQTPRYLIKTRGQQVTLSCSPISGHRSVSWYQQTPGQGLQFLFEYFSETQRNKGNFPGRFSGRQFSNSRSEMNVSTLELGDSALYLCASSFTGQHNQPQHFGDGTRLSIL.